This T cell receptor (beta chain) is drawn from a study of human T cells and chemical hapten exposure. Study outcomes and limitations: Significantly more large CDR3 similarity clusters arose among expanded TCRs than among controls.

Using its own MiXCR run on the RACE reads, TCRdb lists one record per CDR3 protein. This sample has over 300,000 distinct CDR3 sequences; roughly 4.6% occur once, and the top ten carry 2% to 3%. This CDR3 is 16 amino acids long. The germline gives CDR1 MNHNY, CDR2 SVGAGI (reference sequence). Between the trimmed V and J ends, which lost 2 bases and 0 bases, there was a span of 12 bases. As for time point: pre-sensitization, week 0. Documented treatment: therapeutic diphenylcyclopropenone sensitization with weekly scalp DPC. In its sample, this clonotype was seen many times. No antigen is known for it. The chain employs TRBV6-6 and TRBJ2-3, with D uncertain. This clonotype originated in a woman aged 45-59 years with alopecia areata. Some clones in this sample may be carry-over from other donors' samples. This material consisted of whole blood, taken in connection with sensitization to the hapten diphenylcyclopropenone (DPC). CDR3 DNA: TGTGCCAGCAGTTACCGTGCAGGAACTAGCACAGATACGCAGTATTTT. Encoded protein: CASSYRAGTSTDTQYF.